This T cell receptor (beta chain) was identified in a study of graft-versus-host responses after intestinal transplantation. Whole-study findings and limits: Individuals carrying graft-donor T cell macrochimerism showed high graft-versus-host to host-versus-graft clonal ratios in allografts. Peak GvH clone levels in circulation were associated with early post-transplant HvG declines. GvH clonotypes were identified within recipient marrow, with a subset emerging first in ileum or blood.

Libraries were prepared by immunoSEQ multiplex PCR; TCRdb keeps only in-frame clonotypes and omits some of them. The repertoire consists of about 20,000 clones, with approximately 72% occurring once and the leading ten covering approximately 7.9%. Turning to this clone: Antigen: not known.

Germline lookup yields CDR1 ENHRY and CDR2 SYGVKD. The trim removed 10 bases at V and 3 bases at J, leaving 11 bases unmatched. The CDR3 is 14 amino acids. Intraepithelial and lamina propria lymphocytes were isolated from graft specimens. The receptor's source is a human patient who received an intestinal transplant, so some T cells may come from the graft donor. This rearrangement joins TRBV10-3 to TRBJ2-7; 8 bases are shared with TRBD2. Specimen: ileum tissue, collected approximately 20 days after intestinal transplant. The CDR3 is CATLTGGGIYEQYF. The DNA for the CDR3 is TGTGCCACCCTAACCGGGGGGGGGATCTACGAGCAGTACTTC.